This T cell receptor (beta chain) was observed in a study of blood T cell repertoires in COVID-19. Study-level background: The study drew acute and convalescent COVID-19 samples from the United States, Italy and Spain.

This CDR3 region has 13 residues. Germline V lookup: CDR1 SGHRS, CDR2 YFSETQ. V lost 6 bases and J lost 8, with 15 bases in between. In the original analysis: Estimates of nucleated cell counts were drawn from the amplification of reference gene primers. Libraries were prepared by immunoSEQ multiplex PCR; TCRdb keeps only in-frame clonotypes and omits some of them. The DNA was the basis for D and trimming; V, J and clone size are from that table. This table has about 380,000 clones, about four fifths appearing once. V is TRBV5-1 and J is TRBJ2-4; D is perhaps TRBD2 (6 bases). The source of this sequence is a human donor with acute or convalescent COVID-19. The donor label of this sample is uncertain. The sequenced material came from peripheral blood. The CDR3 reads CASMVPGGYIQYF. CDR3 DNA: TGCGCCAGCATGGTCCCCGGAGGGTACATTCAGTACTTC.